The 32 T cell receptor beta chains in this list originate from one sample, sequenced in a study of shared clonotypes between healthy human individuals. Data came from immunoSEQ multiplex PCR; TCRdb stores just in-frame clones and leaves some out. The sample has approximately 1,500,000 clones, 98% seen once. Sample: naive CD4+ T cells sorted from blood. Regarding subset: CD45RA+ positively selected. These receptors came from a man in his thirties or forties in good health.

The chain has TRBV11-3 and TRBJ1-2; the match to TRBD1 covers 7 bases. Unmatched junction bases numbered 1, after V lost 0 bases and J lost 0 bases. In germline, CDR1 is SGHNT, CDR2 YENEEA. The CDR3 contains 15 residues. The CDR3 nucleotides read TGTGCCAGCAGCTTAGACGGGACAGCTAACTATGGCTACACCTTC. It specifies CASSLDGTANYGYTF.

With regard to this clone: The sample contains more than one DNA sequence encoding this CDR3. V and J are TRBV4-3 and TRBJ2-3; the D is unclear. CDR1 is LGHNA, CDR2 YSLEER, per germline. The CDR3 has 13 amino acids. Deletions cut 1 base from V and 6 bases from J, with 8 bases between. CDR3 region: CASSQGGWDTQYF. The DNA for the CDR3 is TGCGCCAGCAGCCAAGGTGGTTGGGATACGCAGTATTTT.

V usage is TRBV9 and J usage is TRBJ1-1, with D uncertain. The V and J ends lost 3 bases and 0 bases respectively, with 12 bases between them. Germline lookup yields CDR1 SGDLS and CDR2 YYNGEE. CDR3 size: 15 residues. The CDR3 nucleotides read TGTGCCAGCAGCGCGGGTCCAATCATGAACACTGAAGCTTTCTTT. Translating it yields CASSAGPIMNTEAFF.

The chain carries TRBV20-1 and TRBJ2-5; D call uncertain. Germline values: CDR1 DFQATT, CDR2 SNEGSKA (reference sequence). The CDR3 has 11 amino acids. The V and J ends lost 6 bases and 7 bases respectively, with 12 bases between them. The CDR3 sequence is CSAMSSRTQYF. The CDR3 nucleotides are TGCAGTGCGATGTCCTCTCGGACCCAGTACTTC.

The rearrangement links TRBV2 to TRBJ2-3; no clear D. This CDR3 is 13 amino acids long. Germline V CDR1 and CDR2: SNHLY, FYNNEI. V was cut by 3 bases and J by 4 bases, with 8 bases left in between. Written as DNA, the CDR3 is TGTGCCAGCAGTGATTATTCTTCAGATACGCAGTATTTT. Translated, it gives CASSDYSSDTQYF.

The CDR3 DNA follows: TGCGCCAGCAGCTTGGAAAGAATCCCTTACAATGAGCAGTTCTTC. Translated: CASSLERIPYNEQFF. V is TRBV5-1 and J is TRBJ2-1; no reliable D call. The germline gives CDR1 SGHRS, CDR2 YFSETQ. The CDR3 has 15 amino acids. The V and J ends lost 0 bases and 4 bases respectively, with 11 bases between them.

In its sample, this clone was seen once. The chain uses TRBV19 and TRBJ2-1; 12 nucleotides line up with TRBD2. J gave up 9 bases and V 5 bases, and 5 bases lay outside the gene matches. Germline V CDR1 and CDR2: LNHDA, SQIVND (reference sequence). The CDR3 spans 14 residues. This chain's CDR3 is CASSRTSGMGEQFF. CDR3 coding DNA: TGTGCCAGTAGTCGGACTAGCGGGATGGGTGAGCAGTTCTTC. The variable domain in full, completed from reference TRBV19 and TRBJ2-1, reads DGGITQSPKYLFRKEGQNVTLSCEQNLNHDAMYWYRQDPGQGLRLIYYSQIVNDFQKGDIAEGYSVSREKKESFPLTVTSAQKNPTAFYLCASSRTSGMGEQFFGPGTRLTVL.

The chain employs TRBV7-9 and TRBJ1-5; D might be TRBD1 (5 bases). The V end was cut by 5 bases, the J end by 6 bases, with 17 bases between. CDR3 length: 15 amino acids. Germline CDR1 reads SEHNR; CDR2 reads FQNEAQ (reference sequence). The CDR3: CASSGRGVGFQPQHF. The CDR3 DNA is TGTGCCAGCAGCGGCCGGGGGGTCGGTTTTCAGCCCCAGCATTTT.

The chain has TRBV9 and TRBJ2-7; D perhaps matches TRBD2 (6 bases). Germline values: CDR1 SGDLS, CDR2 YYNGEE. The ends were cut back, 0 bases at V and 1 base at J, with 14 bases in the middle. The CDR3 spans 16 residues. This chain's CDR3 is CASSVGGSGPSYEQYF. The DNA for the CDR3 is TGTGCCAGCAGCGTAGGAGGTAGCGGACCTTCCTACGAGCAGTACTTC.

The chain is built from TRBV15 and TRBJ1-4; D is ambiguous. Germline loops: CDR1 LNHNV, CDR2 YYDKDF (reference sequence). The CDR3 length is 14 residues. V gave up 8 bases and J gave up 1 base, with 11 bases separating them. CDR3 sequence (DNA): TGTGCCACCGATCCAGGTGGAACTAATGAAAAACTGTTTTTT. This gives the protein CATDPGGTNEKLFF.

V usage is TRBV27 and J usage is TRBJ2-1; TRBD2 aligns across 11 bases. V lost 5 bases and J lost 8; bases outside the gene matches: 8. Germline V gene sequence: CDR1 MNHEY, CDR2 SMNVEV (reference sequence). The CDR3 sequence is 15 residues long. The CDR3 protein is CASSPRLAGLDEQFF. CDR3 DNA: TGTGCCAGCAGTCCGCGACTAGCGGGGTTGGATGAGCAGTTCTTC.

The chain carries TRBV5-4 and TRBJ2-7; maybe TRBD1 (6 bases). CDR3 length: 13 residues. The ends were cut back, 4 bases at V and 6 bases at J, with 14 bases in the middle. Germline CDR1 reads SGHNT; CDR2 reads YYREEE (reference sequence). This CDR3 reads CASSPLRGLEQYF. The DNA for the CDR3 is TGTGCCAGCAGCCCCCTCAGGGGCCTCGAGCAGTACTTC.

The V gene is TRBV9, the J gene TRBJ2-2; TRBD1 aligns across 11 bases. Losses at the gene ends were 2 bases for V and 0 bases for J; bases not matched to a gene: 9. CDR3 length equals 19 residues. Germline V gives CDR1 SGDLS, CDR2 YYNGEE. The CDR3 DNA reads TGTGCCAGCAGCGTCCTCGGACAGGGGGCTTCTGCGAACACCGGGGAGCTGTTTTTT. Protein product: CASSVLGQGASANTGELFF.

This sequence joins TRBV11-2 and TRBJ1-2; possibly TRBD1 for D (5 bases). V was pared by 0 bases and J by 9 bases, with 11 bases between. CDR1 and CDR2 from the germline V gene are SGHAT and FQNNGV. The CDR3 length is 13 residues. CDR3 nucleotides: TGTGCCAGCAGCTTAGATAGACAGATTCGCTACACCTTC. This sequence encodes CASSLDRQIRYTF.

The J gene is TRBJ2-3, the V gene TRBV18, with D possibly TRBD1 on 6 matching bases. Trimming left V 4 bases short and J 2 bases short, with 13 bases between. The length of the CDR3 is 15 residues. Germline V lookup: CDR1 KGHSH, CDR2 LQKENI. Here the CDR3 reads CASSHSQGTTDTQYF. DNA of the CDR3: TGTGCCAGCTCACATTCACAGGGAACCACAGATACGCAGTATTTT.

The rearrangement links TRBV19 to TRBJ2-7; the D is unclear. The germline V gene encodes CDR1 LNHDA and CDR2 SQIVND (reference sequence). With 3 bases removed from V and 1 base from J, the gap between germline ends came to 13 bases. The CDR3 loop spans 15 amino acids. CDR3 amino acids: CASSINHARSYEQYF. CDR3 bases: TGTGCCAGTAGTATTAATCACGCCCGTTCCTACGAGCAGTACTTC. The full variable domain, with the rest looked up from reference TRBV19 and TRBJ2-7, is DGGITQSPKYLFRKEGQNVTLSCEQNLNHDAMYWYRQDPGQGLRLIYYSQIVNDFQKGDIAEGYSVSREKKESFPLTVTSAQKNPTAFYLCASSINHARSYEQYFGPGTRLTVT.

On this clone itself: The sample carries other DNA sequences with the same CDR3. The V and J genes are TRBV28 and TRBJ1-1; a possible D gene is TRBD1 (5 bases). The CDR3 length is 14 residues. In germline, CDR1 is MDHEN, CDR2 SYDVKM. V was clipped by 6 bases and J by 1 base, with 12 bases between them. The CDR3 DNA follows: TGTGCCAGCAGCTCTCCCGGGGCGAACACTGAAGCTTTCTTT. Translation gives CASSSPGANTEAFF.

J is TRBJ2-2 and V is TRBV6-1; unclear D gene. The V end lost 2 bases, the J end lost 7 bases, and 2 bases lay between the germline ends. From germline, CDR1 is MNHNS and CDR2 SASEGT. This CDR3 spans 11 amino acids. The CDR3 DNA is TGTGCCAGCAGTGAATTCGGGGAGCTGTTTTTT. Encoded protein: CASSEFGELFF.

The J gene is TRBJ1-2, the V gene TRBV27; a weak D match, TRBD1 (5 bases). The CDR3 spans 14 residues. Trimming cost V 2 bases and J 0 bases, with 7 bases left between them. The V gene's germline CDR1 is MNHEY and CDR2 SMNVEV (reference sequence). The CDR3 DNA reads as TGTGCCAGCAGTTTAAGGGGAACTAACTATGGCTACACCTTC. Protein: CASSLRGTNYGYTF.

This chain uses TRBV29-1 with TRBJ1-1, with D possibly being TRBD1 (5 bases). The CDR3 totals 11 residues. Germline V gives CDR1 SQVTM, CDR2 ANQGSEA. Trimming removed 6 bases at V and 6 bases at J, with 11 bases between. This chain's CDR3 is CSVGDSAEAFF. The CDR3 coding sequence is TGCAGCGTAGGGGACTCAGCTGAAGCTTTCTTT.

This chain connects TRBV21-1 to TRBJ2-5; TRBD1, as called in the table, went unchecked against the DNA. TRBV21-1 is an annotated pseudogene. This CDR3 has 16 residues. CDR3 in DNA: TGTGCCAGCAGCAAAATCTGGACAGGGATTGTTGGGACCCAGTACTTC. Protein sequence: CASSKIWTGIVGTQYF.

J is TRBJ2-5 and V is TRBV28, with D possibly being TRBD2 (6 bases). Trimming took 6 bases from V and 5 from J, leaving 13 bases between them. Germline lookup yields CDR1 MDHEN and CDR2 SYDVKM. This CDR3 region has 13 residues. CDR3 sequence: CASSTGVRETQYF. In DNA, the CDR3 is TGTGCCAGCAGCACGGGGGTGAGGGAGACCCAGTACTTC. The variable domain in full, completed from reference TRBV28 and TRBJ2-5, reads DVKVTQSSRYLVKRTGEKVFLECVQDMDHENMFWYRQDPGLGLRLIYFSYDVKMKEKGDIPEGYSVSREKKERFSLILESASTNQTSMYLCASSTGVRETQYFGPGTRLLVL.

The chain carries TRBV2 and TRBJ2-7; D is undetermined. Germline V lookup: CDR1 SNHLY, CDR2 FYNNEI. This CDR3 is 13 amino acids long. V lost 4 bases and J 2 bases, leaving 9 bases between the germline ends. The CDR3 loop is CASSVQAAYEQYF. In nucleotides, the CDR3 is TGTGCCAGCAGTGTCCAGGCAGCCTACGAGCAGTACTTC.

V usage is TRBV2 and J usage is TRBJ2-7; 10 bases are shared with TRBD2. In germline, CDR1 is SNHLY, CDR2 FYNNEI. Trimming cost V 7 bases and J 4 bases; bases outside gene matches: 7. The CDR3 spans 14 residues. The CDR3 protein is CASTLAGVIYEQYF. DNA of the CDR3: TGTGCCAGCACCCTAGCGGGGGTGATTTACGAGCAGTACTTC.

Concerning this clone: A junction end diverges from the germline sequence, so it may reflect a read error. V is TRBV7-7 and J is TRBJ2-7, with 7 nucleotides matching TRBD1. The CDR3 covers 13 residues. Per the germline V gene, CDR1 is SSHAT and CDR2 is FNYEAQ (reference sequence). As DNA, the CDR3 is TGTGCTAGCAGCGCCCGACAGGGTGGAGAGCAGTACTTC. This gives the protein CASSARQGGEQYF.

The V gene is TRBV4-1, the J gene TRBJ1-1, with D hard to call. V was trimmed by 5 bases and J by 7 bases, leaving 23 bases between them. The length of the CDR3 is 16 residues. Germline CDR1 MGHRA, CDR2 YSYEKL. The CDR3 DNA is TGCGCCAGCAGCGCTCATGTCCGGGTGGTTCCATTTGAAGCTTTCTTT. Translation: CASSAHVRVVPFEAFF.

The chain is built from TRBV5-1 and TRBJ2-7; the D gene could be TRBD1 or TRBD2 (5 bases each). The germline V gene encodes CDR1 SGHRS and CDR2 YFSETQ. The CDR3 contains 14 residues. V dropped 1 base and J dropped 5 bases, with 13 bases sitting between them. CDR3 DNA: TGCGCCAGCAGCTTGCAGGGACCGTCCGACGAGCAGTACTTC. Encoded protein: CASSLQGPSDEQYF. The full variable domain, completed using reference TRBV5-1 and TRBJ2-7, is KAGVTQTPRYLIKTRGQQVTLSCSPISGHRSVSWYQQTPGQGLQFLFEYFSETQRNKGNFPGRFSGRQFSNSRSEMNVSTLELGDSALYLCASSLQGPSDEQYFGPGTRLTVT.

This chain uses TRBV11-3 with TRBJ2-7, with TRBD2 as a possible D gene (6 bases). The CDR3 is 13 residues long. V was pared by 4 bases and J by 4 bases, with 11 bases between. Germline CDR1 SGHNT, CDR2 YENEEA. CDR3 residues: CASSWDWGYEQYF. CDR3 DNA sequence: TGTGCCAGCAGCTGGGACTGGGGATACGAGCAGTACTTC.

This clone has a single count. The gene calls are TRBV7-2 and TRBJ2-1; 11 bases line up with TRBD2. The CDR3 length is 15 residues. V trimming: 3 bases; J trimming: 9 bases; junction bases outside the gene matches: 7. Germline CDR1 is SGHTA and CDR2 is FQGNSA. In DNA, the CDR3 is TGTGCCAGCAGCTTTGAAGTAGCGGGAGGGGTTGAGCAGTTCTTC. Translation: CASSFEVAGGVEQFF.

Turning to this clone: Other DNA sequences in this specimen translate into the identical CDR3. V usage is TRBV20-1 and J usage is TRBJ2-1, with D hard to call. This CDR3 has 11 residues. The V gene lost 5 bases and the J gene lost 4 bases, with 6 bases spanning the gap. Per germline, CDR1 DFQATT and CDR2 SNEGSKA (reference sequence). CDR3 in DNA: TGCAGTGCTCAAGGATACAATGAGCAGTTCTTC. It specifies CSAQGYNEQFF.

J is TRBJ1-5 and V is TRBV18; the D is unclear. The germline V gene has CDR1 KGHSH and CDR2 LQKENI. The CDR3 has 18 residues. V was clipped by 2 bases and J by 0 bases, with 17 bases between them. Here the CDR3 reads CASSPGSETDVSNQPQHF. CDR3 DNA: TGTGCCAGCTCACCAGGATCAGAGACGGACGTTAGCAATCAGCCCCAGCATTTT. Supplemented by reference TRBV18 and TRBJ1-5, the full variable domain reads NAGVMQNPRHLVRRRGQEARLRCSPMKGHSHVYWYRQLPEEGLKFMVYLQKENIIDESGMPKERFSAEFPKEGPSILRIQQVVRGDSAAYFCASSPGSETDVSNQPQHFGDGTRLSIL.

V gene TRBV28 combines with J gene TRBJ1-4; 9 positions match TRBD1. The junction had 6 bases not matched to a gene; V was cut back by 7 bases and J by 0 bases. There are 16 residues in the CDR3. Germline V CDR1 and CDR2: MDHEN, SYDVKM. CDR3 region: CASKTGGWTTNEKLFF. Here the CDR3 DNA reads TGTGCCAGCAAGACAGGGGGGTGGACAACTAATGAAAAACTGTTTTTT.